These 12 T cell receptor beta chains were sequenced from one sample in a study of blood T cell repertoires in COVID-19. Measured with immunoSEQ multiplex PCR; TCRdb has only the in-frame clones, and not every one. There are about 80,000 clones in the sample; just over 85% occur only once, and around 5% lies in the top ten. Material: peripheral blood. The origin of the receptors is a woman older than 75 with acute or convalescent COVID-19.

This clone has a handful of counts. The chain couples TRBV15 to TRBJ2-7; 8 nucleotides line up with TRBD1. V gave up 5 bases and J gave up 3 bases; unmatched junction bases: 3. The V gene's germline CDR1 is LNHNV and CDR2 YYDKDF (reference sequence). The length of the CDR3 is 13 residues. In nucleotides, the CDR3 is TGTGCCACCAGCTCGGACAGGGACTACGAGCAGTACTTC. It specifies CATSSDRDYEQYF.

The chain combines TRBV6-6 with TRBJ2-2; 9 bases fit TRBD2. V lost 5 bases, J lost 4 bases, and 5 bases stayed unmatched. The CDR3 has 15 amino acids. Germline values: CDR1 MNHNY, CDR2 SVGAGI (reference sequence). In DNA, the CDR3 is TGTGCCAGCAGTATAGCGGGAGTAGGCACCGGGGAGCTGTTTTTT. It codes for CASSIAGVGTGELFF.

The rearrangement uses TRBV11-3 and TRBJ2-1; 9 positions agree with TRBD2. Germline V lookup: CDR1 SGHNT, CDR2 YENEEA. This CDR3 is built from 15 residues. After removal of 1 base from V and 8 bases from J, the junction contained 6 bases not matched to a gene. In nucleotides, the CDR3 is TGTGCCAGCAGCTTAGCGGCTAGCGGGATGGATGAGCAGTTCTTC. Translated: CASSLAASGMDEQFF.

This rearrangement joins TRBV27 to TRBJ2-1; D perhaps matches TRBD1 (8 bases). Germline V gives CDR1 MNHEY, CDR2 SMNVEV (reference sequence). Trimming took off 5 bases at V and 8 bases at J, with 25 bases between the two ends. The CDR3 loop spans 17 amino acids. CDR3 loop: CASSPHRGGALIYEQFF. For the CDR3, the DNA is TGTGCCAGCAGTCCACACAGGGGGGGCGCCCTGATATATGAGCAGTTCTTC.

This clone turned up a few times. The chain recombines TRBV27 with TRBJ2-1; D perhaps matches TRBD2 (6 bases). Trimming pared 5 bases from V and 4 bases from J, leaving 15 bases between. The V gene's germline CDR1 is MNHEY and CDR2 SMNVEV (reference sequence). This CDR3 has 15 residues. CDR3 protein: CASSPSGEPYNEQFF. CDR3 coding DNA: TGTGCCAGCAGTCCCTCGGGGGAACCTTACAATGAGCAGTTCTTC.

The chain uses TRBV15 and TRBJ2-2, with TRBD2 identical over 10 bases. V gave up 0 bases and J gave up 7 bases; unmatched junction bases: 14. The CDR3 covers 19 residues. Germline V gene sequence: CDR1 LNHNV, CDR2 YYDKDF (reference sequence). The CDR3 loop reads CATSRDWARLAGVIGELFF. As DNA, the CDR3 is TGTGCCACCAGCAGAGATTGGGCTCGTCTAGCGGGGGTTATCGGGGAGCTGTTTTTT. Combining the CDR3 with reference TRBV15 and TRBJ2-2 gives the whole variable domain DAMVIQNPRYQVTQFGKPVTLSCSQTLNHNVMYWYQQKSSQAPKLLFHYYDKDFNNEADTPDNFQSRRPNTSFCFLDIRSPGLGDTAMYLCATSRDWARLAGVIGELFFGEGSRLTVL.

This rearrangement joins TRBV3-1 (or the pseudogene TRBV3-2) to TRBJ2-1, with a possible D match to TRBD2 (5 bases). With 1 base removed from V and 8 bases from J, the gap between germline ends came to 9 bases. The CDR3 extends over 13 amino acids. In germline, CDR1 is LGHDT, CDR2 YNNKEL (reference sequence). Here the CDR3 DNA reads TGTGCCAGCAGCCAAGGGGGTAGCGATGAGCAGTTCTTC. Its translation is CASSQGGSDEQFF.

The chain is built from TRBV7-8 and TRBJ1-2, with 7 nucleotides matching TRBD1. The CDR3 totals 14 residues. Trimming at V came to 5 bases and at J to 4 bases, leaving 7 bases not matched to a gene. Germline CDR1 and CDR2: SGHVS and FQNEAQ. CDR3 sequence reads: CASSPQGIGYGYTF. The CDR3 nucleotides are TGTGCCAGCAGCCCACAGGGGATTGGCTATGGCTACACCTTC.

This clone appeared a single time. The chain carries TRBV19 and TRBJ2-1; possibly TRBD2 for D (5 bases). V lost 7 bases and J 7 bases, leaving 17 bases between the germline ends. From germline, CDR1 is LNHDA and CDR2 SQIVND (reference sequence). The CDR3 covers 14 residues. CDR3 sequence: CASKIGRRTNEQFF. The DNA of the CDR3 is TGTGCCAGTAAAATAGGGCGGAGGACGAATGAGCAGTTCTTC.

The chain uses TRBV19 and TRBJ2-3; D might be TRBD1 (5 bases). The germline V gene has CDR1 LNHDA and CDR2 SQIVND (reference sequence). Trimming took off 5 bases at V and 4 bases at J, with 7 bases between the two ends. CDR3 size: 12 residues. CDR3 nucleotide sequence: TGTGCCAGTAGTTTCAGGGCAGATACGCAGTATTTT. Translated, it gives CASSFRADTQYF.

This chain joins TRBV30 and TRBJ2-2, with D hard to call. Germline V gene sequence: CDR1 GTSNPN, CDR2 SVGIG (reference sequence). CDR3 length: 14 amino acids. The V end lost 0 bases, the J end lost 6 bases, and 11 bases lay between the germline ends. CDR3 in DNA: TGTGCCTGGAGTGTACGAGGTTTCGCCGGGGAGCTGTTTTTT. Translated, it gives CAWSVRGFAGELFF. Full variable domain (missing parts from reference TRBV30 and TRBJ2-2): SQTIHQWPATLVQPVGSPLSLECTVEGTSNPNLYWYRQAAGRGLQLLFYSVGIGQISSEVPQNLSASRPQDRQFILSSKKLLLSDSGFYLCAWSVRGFAGELFFGEGSRLTVL.

V is TRBV7-8 and J is TRBJ2-2, with 8 bases fitting TRBD1. The CDR3 totals 16 residues. Germline CDR1 is SGHVS and CDR2 is FQNEAQ. The ends lost 7 bases at V and 1 base at J; junction bases unmatched: 8. For the CDR3, the DNA is TGTGCCAGCACCCCGTCTGGGACAGGGAACACCGGGGAGCTGTTTTTT. Translated: CASTPSGTGNTGELFF.